The 12 T cell receptor beta chains below come from one sample, sequenced in a study of shared clonotypes between healthy human individuals. Sequenced by immunoSEQ multiplex PCR; TCRdb stores in-frame clones only, minus some. The sample consists of 550,000 to 600,000 clones, roughly 98% of them appearing once. Positive CCR7 selection of CD45RO-negative cells yielded the naive CD8 cells, and terminally differentiated effector memory CD45RA+ cells were excluded. The sequenced sample was naive CD8+ T cells sorted from blood. Source of these receptors: a man aged 30-40 years in good health.

The chain combines TRBV7-6 with TRBJ2-5; TRBD2 agrees at 12 bases. CDR3 size: 20 residues. CDR1 and CDR2 from the germline V gene are SGHVS and FNYEAQ. J lost 2 bases, V lost 5 bases, and 18 bases had no gene match. As DNA, the CDR3 is TGTGCCAGCAGCCTCATCCTAGCGGGAGGGCTAACTGGATGGCAAGAGACCCAGTACTTC. This translates into CASSLILAGGLTGWQETQYF.

The chain links TRBV10-1 to TRBJ2-1; 8 bases map to TRBD1. This CDR3 has 15 residues. V lost 4 bases and J lost 9; bases outside the gene matches: 11. CDR1 WNHNN and CDR2 SYGVQD come from the germline V gene (reference sequence). The CDR3: CASSGRDRSTREQFF. CDR3 in DNA: TGCGCCAGCAGTGGCCGGGACAGGTCTACGCGTGAGCAGTTCTTC.

The chain is built from TRBV6-5 and TRBJ2-1; the match to TRBD1 covers 7 bases. In germline, CDR1 is MNHEY, CDR2 SVGAGI. This CDR3 region has 13 residues. Trimming removed 4 bases from V and 10 bases from J; junction bases left unmatched: 7. The CDR3 region has the DNA TGTGCCAGCAGTTTTACAGGGGCTGGCGAGCAGTTCTTC. It translates to CASSFTGAGEQFF.

The J gene is TRBJ1-5, the V gene TRBV19, with D unresolved. Trimming removed 3 bases from V and 0 bases from J, with 9 bases in between. Germline V gene data show CDR1 as LNHDA and CDR2 as SQIVND (reference sequence). This CDR3 is built from 15 residues. DNA of the CDR3: TGTGCCAGTAGTATTGCGGCTTATAGCAATCAGCCCCAGCATTTT. Residues: CASSIAAYSNQPQHF. Full variable domain (missing parts from reference TRBV19 and TRBJ1-5): DGGITQSPKYLFRKEGQNVTLSCEQNLNHDAMYWYRQDPGQGLRLIYYSQIVNDFQKGDIAEGYSVSREKKESFPLTVTSAQKNPTAFYLCASSIAAYSNQPQHFGDGTRLSIL.

The rearrangement links TRBV7-9 to TRBJ2-7; D call uncertain. Looked up from germline, CDR1 is SEHNR and CDR2 is FQNEAQ (reference sequence). V gave up 5 bases and J gave up 4 bases, with 12 bases separating them. The CDR3 consists of 13 residues. CDR3 in DNA: TGTGCCAGCAGCGCCTTAAGTCCGTACGAGCAGTACTTC. Residues: CASSALSPYEQYF. The entire variable domain, with the rest obtained from reference TRBV7-9 and TRBJ2-7, is as follows: DTGVSQNPRHKITKRGQNVTFRCDPISEHNRLYWYRQTLGQGPEFLTYFQNEAQLEKSRLLSDRFSAERPKGSFSTLEIQRTEQGDSAMYLCASSALSPYEQYFGPGTRLTVT.

This chain uses TRBV7-9 with TRBJ2-1, with 15 bases that match TRBD2. The CDR3 runs to 15 residues. Trimming removed 5 bases from V and 7 bases from J; junction bases left unmatched: 3. Looked up from germline, CDR1 is SEHNR and CDR2 is FQNEAQ (reference sequence). CDR3 nucleotides: TGTGCCAGCAGCGCTGGGACTAGCGGGGGGAATGAGCAGTTCTTC. As protein: CASSAGTSGGNEQFF.

The rearrangement uses TRBV6-5 and TRBJ1-2; D is uncertain. This CDR3 region has 12 residues. The V end was cut by 10 bases, the J end by 4 bases, with 13 bases between. Germline CDR1 reads MNHEY; CDR2 reads SVGAGI. CDR3 protein: CAIRASPYGYTF. Here the CDR3 DNA reads TGTGCCATTCGAGCCAGCCCCTATGGCTACACCTTC.

This clone was found once. V gene TRBV27 combines with J gene TRBJ2-3; possibly TRBD1 for D (7 bases). V dropped 3 bases and J dropped 4 bases, with 14 bases sitting between them. The CDR3 covers 15 residues. Looked up from germline, CDR1 is MNHEY and CDR2 is SMNVEV (reference sequence). CDR3 DNA sequence: TGTGCCAGCAGTTTCAACGTCAGGGGGGCAGATACGCAGTATTTT. It specifies CASSFNVRGADTQYF.

This chain uses TRBV7-3 with TRBJ2-3, with 7 positions matching TRBD2. The V and J ends lost 4 bases and 4 bases, in that order; junction bases with no gene match: 11. Germline-derived CDR1 and CDR2 are SGHTA and FQGTGA. The CDR3 sequence is 16 residues long. CDR3 DNA: TGTGCCAGCAGCTCCGACCCTGCGGGAGCCGCAGATACGCAGTATTTT. Amino acids: CASSSDPAGAADTQYF.

The rearrangement links TRBV7-9 to TRBJ2-5; D not resolved. Deletions cut 0 bases from V and 3 bases from J, with 8 bases between. This CDR3 region has 14 residues. Germline lookup yields CDR1 SEHNR and CDR2 FQNEAQ (reference sequence). This CDR3 reads CASSLALGKETQYF. The CDR3 region has the DNA TGTGCCAGCAGCTTAGCGCTTGGAAAAGAGACCCAGTACTTC.

The genes are TRBV2 and TRBJ2-5; 10 positions agree with TRBD2. This CDR3 has 17 residues. The trim removed 4 bases at V and 3 bases at J, leaving 11 bases unmatched. The germline CDR1 and CDR2 sequences are SNHLY and FYNNEI. CDR3 in DNA: TGTGCCAGCAGTGGTGGTCTAGCGGGAGTCCCCGAAGAGACCCAGTACTTC. It yields the protein CASSGGLAGVPEETQYF.

The CDR3 sequence: CAISERLAGSYNEQFF. The CDR3 nucleotides are TGTGCCATCAGTGAGCGGCTAGCGGGATCCTACAATGAGCAGTTCTTC. The J gene is TRBJ2-1, the V gene TRBV10-3, with 9 bases aligning to TRBD2. CDR1 ENHRY and CDR2 SYGVKD come from the germline V gene. The ends lost 2 bases at V and 1 base at J; junction bases unmatched: 3. CDR3 length equals 16 residues.